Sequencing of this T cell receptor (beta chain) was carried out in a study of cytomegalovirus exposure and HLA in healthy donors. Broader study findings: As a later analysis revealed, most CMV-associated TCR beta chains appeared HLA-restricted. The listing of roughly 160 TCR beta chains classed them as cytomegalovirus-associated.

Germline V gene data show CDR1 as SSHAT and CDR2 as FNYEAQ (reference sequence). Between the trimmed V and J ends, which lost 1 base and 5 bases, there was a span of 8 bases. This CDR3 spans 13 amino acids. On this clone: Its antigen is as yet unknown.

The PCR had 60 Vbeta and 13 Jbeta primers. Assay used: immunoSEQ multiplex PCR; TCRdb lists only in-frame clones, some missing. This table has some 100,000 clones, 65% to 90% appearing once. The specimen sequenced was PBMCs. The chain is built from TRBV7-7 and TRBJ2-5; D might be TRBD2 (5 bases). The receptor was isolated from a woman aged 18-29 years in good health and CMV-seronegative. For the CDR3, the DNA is TGTGCCAGCAGCTTAGGTAGCGAGGAGACCCAGTACTTC. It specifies CASSLGSEETQYF.